This T cell receptor beta chain derives from a study of blood T cell repertoires in COVID-19. Study-level information: From T cells, B-cell-depleted T cells, or PBMCs came the material, which was cDNA or gDNA.

Sequenced by immunoSEQ multiplex PCR; TCRdb stores in-frame clones only, minus some. Of around 80,000 clones in the sample, 70% to 80% were seen once. The CDR3 length is 14 residues. Germline lookup yields CDR1 SGHRS and CDR2 YFSETQ. Trimming took off 0 bases at V and 8 bases at J, with 12 bases between the two ends. The chain links TRBV5-1 to TRBJ2-1, with a possible D match to TRBD1 (5 bases). The receptor comes from a man aged 50-60 years with active or convalescent COVID-19. The sequenced sample consisted of peripheral blood. The CDR3 DNA sequence: TGCGCCAGCAGCTTGGTTGGGGCCGAACATGAGCAGTTCTTC. It translates to CASSLVGAEHEQFF.